One sample yielded the 26 T cell receptor beta chains listed below, sequenced in a study of cytomegalovirus exposure and HLA in healthy donors. Some clones are missing from TCRdb's copy, which holds only in-frame ones; the method was immunoSEQ multiplex PCR. The repertoire holds over 130,000 clones, with around nine tenths as singletons. The sample comprised PBMCs. These receptors were obtained from a man younger than 35 in good health and CMV-seropositive.

V and J are TRBV5-8 and TRBJ2-2; 7 bases agree with TRBD2. The junction had 10 bases not matched to a gene; V was cut back by 6 bases and J by 5 bases. CDR1 SGHTS and CDR2 YDEGEE come from the germline V gene. The CDR3 sequence is 15 residues long. In nucleotides, the CDR3 is TGTGCCAGCACCCCGGGGACTACTGGGACCGGGGAGCTGTTTTTT. The encoded protein is CASTPGTTGTGELFF.

In DNA form, the CDR3 reads TGTGCCAGCAGTGTCGTCACCGGCTCCTACAATGAGCAGTTCTTC. This encodes CASSVVTGSYNEQFF. The chain recombines TRBV6-1 with TRBJ2-1; D call uncertain. Germline CDR1 reads MNHNS; CDR2 reads SASEGT. V shed 4 bases and J shed 0 bases, with 10 bases lying between them. CDR3 length: 15 residues.

V usage is TRBV30 and J usage is TRBJ1-5; no reliable D call. Germline CDR1 is GTSNPN and CDR2 is SVGIG (reference sequence). The V end lost 3 bases, the J end lost 4 bases, and 10 bases lay between the germline ends. This CDR3 has 13 amino acids. CDR3 amino acids: CAWSGPLNQPQHF. The CDR3 DNA is TGTGCCTGGAGCGGTCCCCTTAATCAGCCCCAGCATTTT.

The chain links TRBV9 to TRBJ2-1; D perhaps matches TRBD2 (6 bases). Trimming stripped 4 bases from V and 2 bases from J, with 19 bases between. This CDR3 is built from 17 residues. CDR1 and CDR2 from the germline V gene are SGDLS and YYNGEE. The CDR3 coding sequence is TGTGCCAGCAGCCCCCTCGGAACGACTAGTACCTACAATGAGCAGTTCTTC. This codes for CASSPLGTTSTYNEQFF.

J is TRBJ2-5 and V is TRBV5-1; 8 nucleotides agree with TRBD2. CDR3 length: 15 residues. Germline CDR1 SGHRS, CDR2 YFSETQ. V shed 0 bases, J shed 3 bases, and the junction held 4 bases outside the gene matches. Here the CDR3 DNA reads TGCGCCAGCAGCTTGGCCGGGACTAGTAAAGAGACCCAGTACTTC. Translation: CASSLAGTSKETQYF.

The genes are TRBV27 and TRBJ2-7, with 10 positions matching TRBD1. Trimming removed 3 bases from V and 6 bases from J; junction bases left unmatched: 5. The CDR3 consists of 14 residues. Germline values: CDR1 MNHEY, CDR2 SMNVEV (reference sequence). CDR3 sequence: CASSFRQGAAEQYF. For the CDR3, the DNA is TGTGCCAGCAGTTTCCGACAGGGGGCGGCCGAGCAGTACTTC.

The chain has TRBV30 and TRBJ2-3, with 11 bases lining up with TRBD2. V shed 0 bases, J shed 3 bases, and the junction held 5 bases outside the gene matches. CDR1 and CDR2 (germline): GTSNPN, SVGIG (reference sequence). The CDR3 sequence is 16 residues long. In DNA form, the CDR3 reads TGTGCCTGGAGTGTCGGGCTAGCGGGGGGTACAGATACGCAGTATTTT. Translation: CAWSVGLAGGTDTQYF.

The chain recombines TRBV28 with TRBJ2-1; 8 positions agree with TRBD2. The CDR3 loop spans 16 amino acids. CDR1 is MDHEN and CDR2 is SYDVKM in the germline V gene. The ends lost 7 bases at V and 3 bases at J; junction bases unmatched: 11. For the CDR3, the DNA is TGTGCCAGCACTACGACGACTAGCGCCCACTACAATGAGCAGTTCTTC. Its protein product is CASTTTTSAHYNEQFF.

The chain uses TRBV7-6 and TRBJ2-3, with a weak D call TRBD1 (6 bases). Germline assignment: CDR1 SGHVS and CDR2 FNYEAQ. This CDR3 is 15 amino acids long. Trimming took off 5 bases at V and 2 bases at J, with 14 bases between the two ends. The CDR3 reads CASSDRWGPTDTQYF. The DNA for the CDR3 is TGTGCCAGCAGCGATAGATGGGGGCCCACAGATACGCAGTATTTT. Full variable domain (remainder filled in from reference TRBV7-6 and TRBJ2-3): GAGVSQSPRYKVTKRGQDVALRCDPISGHVSLYWYRQALGQGPEFLTYFNYEAQQDKSGLPNDRFSAERPEGSISTLTIQRTEQRDSAMYRCASSDRWGPTDTQYFGPGTRLTVL.

The CDR3 sequence is CASSEYRGSTDEQYF. In nucleotides, the CDR3 is TGTGCCAGCAGTGAATATCGGGGATCGACCGACGAGCAGTACTTC. The rearrangement joins TRBV25-1 to TRBJ2-7, with a possible D match to TRBD2 (5 bases). Germline loops: CDR1 MGHDK, CDR2 SYGVNS. Trimming removed 0 bases at V and 5 bases at J, with 14 bases between. CDR3 length: 15 amino acids.

J is TRBJ2-7 and V is TRBV4-2; 7 nucleotides match TRBD2. The V gene end was trimmed by 8 bases and the J gene end by 3 bases; junction bases not matched to a gene: 13. The CDR3 is 15 residues long. Germline V gene sequence: CDR1 LGHNA, CDR2 YNFKEQ. The chain's CDR3 is CASRRETSWIYEQYF. CDR3 in DNA: TGTGCCAGCCGTCGGGAGACTAGCTGGATCTACGAGCAGTACTTC.

The chain has TRBV5-6 and TRBJ2-7; 9 bases map to TRBD2. J was trimmed by 4 bases and V by 3 bases; bases with no gene match: 11. This CDR3 contains 16 residues. Germline lookup yields CDR1 SGHDT and CDR2 YYEEEE. CDR3 amino acids: CASSSQIAGVFYEQYF. The CDR3, as DNA: TGTGCCAGCAGCTCCCAAATAGCGGGAGTTTTTTACGAGCAGTACTTC.

The J gene is TRBJ1-5, the V gene TRBV29-1, with 10 nucleotides matching TRBD1. V trimming: 4 bases; J trimming: 9 bases; junction bases outside the gene matches: 6. Looked up from germline, CDR1 is SQVTM and CDR2 is ANQGSEA. The CDR3 has 13 amino acids. Here the CDR3 DNA reads TGCAGCGTTGGGGACAGGGGAGCGGGGCCCCAGCATTTT. This codes for CSVGDRGAGPQHF.

The chain recombines TRBV2 with TRBJ2-3; 9 bases fit TRBD1. With V trimmed by 6 bases and J by 2 bases, 15 bases remained unmatched. Germline CDR1 SNHLY, CDR2 FYNNEI. The CDR3 spans 18 residues. This CDR3 reads CASREKGRQGVFTDTQYF. The DNA of the CDR3 is TGTGCCAGCAGAGAAAAAGGCCGACAGGGGGTTTTCACAGATACGCAGTATTTT.

V and J are TRBV29-1 and TRBJ1-1, with 9 bases matching TRBD1. The CDR3 sequence is 15 residues long. CDR1 is SQVTM and CDR2 is ANQGSEA in the germline V gene. V was pared by 6 bases and J by 0 bases, with 8 bases of the junction left unmatched. The CDR3 reads CSVVGTGFMNTEAFF. DNA for the CDR3: TGCAGCGTCGTCGGGACAGGGTTCATGAACACTGAAGCTTTCTTT.

The genes are TRBV5-8 and TRBJ2-2; a weak D match, TRBD1 (5 bases). V lost 0 bases, J lost 1 base, and 10 bases lay in between. CDR3 size: 16 residues. Germline values: CDR1 SGHTS, CDR2 YDEGEE. The CDR3 bases are TGTGCCAGCAGCTTGGGTTGGACACAGAACACCGGGGAGCTGTTTTTT. Encoded protein: CASSLGWTQNTGELFF.

The CDR3 reads CASRDRGTGANVLTF. For the CDR3, the DNA is TGTGCCAGCAGGGACAGGGGAACTGGGGCCAACGTCCTGACTTTC. The V call is TRBV6-1, the J call TRBJ2-6, with 9 bases aligning to TRBD1. CDR3 length equals 15 residues. The V gene end was trimmed by 6 bases and the J gene end by 2 bases; junction bases not matched to a gene: 2. Germline CDR1 reads MNHNS; CDR2 reads SASEGT.

This rearrangement joins TRBV27 to TRBJ1-1; possibly TRBD1 for D (6 bases). The CDR3 is made up of 13 amino acids. V was clipped by 4 bases and J by 3 bases, with 9 bases between them. Germline-derived CDR1 and CDR2 are MNHEY and SMNVEV (reference sequence). In DNA form, the CDR3 reads TGTGCCAGCAGTTCATACAGGGACACTGAAGCTTTCTTT. Translated: CASSSYRDTEAFF.

This clone was picked up one time. The chain is built from TRBV10-1 and TRBJ2-3; D is unclear. The V gene's germline CDR1 is WNHNN and CDR2 SYGVQD (reference sequence). Deletions cut 5 bases from V and 1 base from J, with 10 bases between. This CDR3 is built from 14 residues. CDR3 coding DNA: TGCGCCAGCAGTCCAGACAAACGCACAGATACGCAGTATTTT. As protein: CASSPDKRTDTQYF.

The chain uses TRBV7-8 and TRBJ1-5; tentatively, D is TRBD1 (5 bases). Germline assignment: CDR1 SGHVS and CDR2 FQNEAQ. V dropped 5 bases and J dropped 9 bases, with 20 bases sitting between them. CDR3 length: 15 residues. CDR3 region: CASSTPRGGAGPQHF. The CDR3 DNA sequence: TGTGCCAGCAGCACCCCCCGAGGAGGGGCCGGGCCCCAGCATTTT. Filled out from reference TRBV7-8 and TRBJ1-5, the complete variable domain reads GAGVSQSPRYKVAKRGQDVALRCDPISGHVSLFWYQQALGQGPEFLTYFQNEAQLDKSGLPSDRFFAERPEGSVSTLKIQRTQQEDSAVYLCASSTPRGGAGPQHFGDGTRLSIL.

In DNA form, the CDR3 reads TGTGCCAGCAGCGTTGGGAGGGCGACAGATACGCAGTATTTT. Protein sequence: CASSVGRATDTQYF. The genes are TRBV9 and TRBJ2-3; 7 bases match TRBD2. The germline V gene has CDR1 SGDLS and CDR2 YYNGEE. This CDR3 is 14 amino acids long. J lost 3 bases, V lost 2 bases, and 3 bases had no gene match.

The chain links TRBV2 to TRBJ2-1, with D possibly matching TRBD2 (5 bases). The V end was cut by 6 bases, the J end by 10 bases, with 10 bases between. The CDR3 loop spans 11 amino acids. Germline V gene data show CDR1 as SNHLY and CDR2 as FYNNEI. CDR3 bases: TGTGCCAGCAGAGTATCGGGGGAGCAGTTCTTC. Protein: CASRVSGEQFF.

V gene TRBV2 combines with J gene TRBJ2-7, with 15 bases lining up with TRBD2. J was trimmed by 3 bases and V by 6 bases; bases with no gene match: 0. CDR3 length: 14 amino acids. Germline V gene sequence: CDR1 SNHLY, CDR2 FYNNEI. This chain's CDR3 is CASRGLAGGYEQYF. The CDR3, as DNA: TGTGCCAGCAGGGGACTAGCGGGAGGCTACGAGCAGTACTTC.

J is TRBJ2-7 and V is TRBV11-3; perhaps TRBD2 as D (6 bases). The germline V gene encodes CDR1 SGHNT and CDR2 YENEEA. The V gene lost 5 bases and the J gene lost 4 bases, with 15 bases spanning the gap. The CDR3 consists of 14 residues. The CDR3 region has the DNA TGTGCCAGCAGCATTAGCGGAAAGCCTTACGAGCAGTACTTC. This encodes CASSISGKPYEQYF.

In this sample, this clone turned up once. V usage is TRBV7-3 and J usage is TRBJ2-1; 8 bases agree with TRBD2. Germline-derived CDR1 and CDR2 are SGHTA and FQGTGA. The V gene end was trimmed by 6 bases and the J gene end by 4 bases; junction bases not matched to a gene: 8. The length of the CDR3 is 15 residues. CDR3 in amino acids: CASSFTSGDYNEQFF. The CDR3 DNA reads TGTGCCAGCAGTTTTACTAGCGGAGATTACAATGAGCAGTTCTTC.

This chain connects TRBV27 to TRBJ2-7; D not resolved. The CDR3 is made up of 14 amino acids. Germline V CDR1 and CDR2: MNHEY, SMNVEV (reference sequence). V lost 5 bases and J lost 3, with 14 bases in between. The CDR3 bases are TGTGCCAGCAGTCAACAGCCACAATACTACGAGCAGTACTTC. Its translation is CASSQQPQYYEQYF.